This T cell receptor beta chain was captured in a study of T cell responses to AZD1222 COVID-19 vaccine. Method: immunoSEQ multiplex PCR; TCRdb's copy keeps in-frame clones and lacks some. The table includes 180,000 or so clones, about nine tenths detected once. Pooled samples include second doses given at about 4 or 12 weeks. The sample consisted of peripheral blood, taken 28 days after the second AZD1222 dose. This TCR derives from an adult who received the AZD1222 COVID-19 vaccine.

CDR3 sequence reads: CASSSVGKNEKLFF. CDR3 bases: TGTGCCAGCAGCTCCGTAGGGAAGAACGAAAAACTGTTTTTT. V and J are TRBV5-8 and TRBJ1-4; D remains ambiguous. Per the germline V gene, CDR1 is SGHTS and CDR2 is YDEGEE. The CDR3 covers 14 residues. With 3 bases removed from V and 8 bases from J, the gap between germline ends came to 14 bases.